One and the same sample provided the 10 T cell receptor beta chains below, sequenced in a study of early T cells in non-severe SARS-CoV-2 infection. TCRdb recomputed calls from the 5' RACE reads with MiXCR, one row per CDR3 protein. The sample lists around 53,000 distinct CDR3 sequences; approximately 7.6% were seen once. Sequencing was carried out using whole blood. Receptor source: an adult who was a healthcare worker with PCR-confirmed SARS-CoV-2 infection or an uninfected control (not recorded which).

This clonotype was observed at least ten times. The V call is TRBV27, the J call TRBJ2-7, with TRBD1 matching 7 bases. Germline CDR1 MNHEY, CDR2 SMNVEV (reference sequence). The length of the CDR3 is 15 residues. J gave up 0 bases and V 5 bases, and 7 bases lay outside the gene matches. CDR3: CASSPMTGSSYEQYF. The CDR3 DNA sequence: TGTGCCAGCAGTCCAATGACAGGGAGCTCCTACGAGCAGTACTTC.

By sample share, this clonotype is medium-sized. The chain joins TRBV6-5 to TRBJ1-2; 10 positions match TRBD1. The germline V gene encodes CDR1 MNHEY and CDR2 SVGAGI. This CDR3 contains 13 residues. V trimming: 2 bases; J trimming: 10 bases; junction bases outside the gene matches: 4. The CDR3 reads CASSYIGQGDYTF. In DNA, the CDR3 is TGTGCCAGCAGTTACATCGGACAGGGGGACTACACCTTC.

This clonotype was observed at least ten times. This rearrangement joins TRBV18 to TRBJ2-5; D unclear. Germline lookup yields CDR1 KGHSH and CDR2 LQKENI. V lost 5 bases and J lost 3, with 7 bases in between. The CDR3 is 12 residues long. The CDR3 DNA sequence: TGTGCCAGCTCAAGATCAGAAGAGACCCAGTACTTC. Residues: CASSRSEETQYF. Variable domain in full (rest from reference TRBV18 and TRBJ2-5): NAGVMQNPRHLVRRRGQEARLRCSPMKGHSHVYWYRQLPEEGLKFMVYLQKENIIDESGMPKERFSAEFPKEGPSILRIQQVVRGDSAAYFCASSRSEETQYFGPGTRLLVL.

This clonotype occurred a few times. The chain joins TRBV7-2 to TRBJ2-7; D tentatively fits TRBD1 or TRBD2 (5 bases each). Germline lookup yields CDR1 SGHTA and CDR2 FQGNSA. This CDR3 has 15 residues. Trimming cost V 2 bases and J 7 bases, with 18 bases left between them. CDR3 residues: CASSLSSVEGREQYF. DNA of the CDR3: TGTGCCAGCAGCTTATCGTCGGTTGAGGGGAGAGAGCAGTACTTC.

The chain links TRBV30 to TRBJ2-5; D is unresolved. V lost 2 bases and J lost 5, with 12 bases in between. CDR3 length: 13 residues. Germline V CDR1 and CDR2: GTSNPN, SVGIG (reference sequence). CDR3 in DNA: TGTGCCTGGAGTCCTGACGAGGAGGAGACCCAGTACTTC. Residues: CAWSPDEEETQYF.

This clonotype was observed many times. V gene TRBV18 combines with J gene TRBJ1-2; 8 bases agree with TRBD1. With 2 bases clipped from V and 2 bases from J, the junction kept 4 bases outside the gene matches. The germline V gene encodes CDR1 KGHSH and CDR2 LQKENI. This CDR3 spans 15 amino acids. CDR3 nucleotides: TGTGCCAGCTCACCATATGGACAGGGCAACTATGGCTACACCTTC. It specifies CASSPYGQGNYGYTF.

The chain is built from TRBV4-3 and TRBJ2-1; 7 positions agree with TRBD2. The CDR3 consists of 16 residues. Germline V gives CDR1 LGHNA, CDR2 YSLEER. V shed 5 bases and J 9 bases; nucleotides not matched to a gene: 16. CDR3 sequence: CASSSHEAGVFGEQFF. CDR3 in DNA: TGCGCCAGCAGCTCACACGAGGCGGGGGTGTTTGGTGAGCAGTTCTTC.

Concerning this clonotype itself: A much larger clone differs from this one at a single base, so this may be a read error. The chain employs TRBV6-2 or TRBV6-3 and TRBJ2-4; 7 bases align to TRBD1. V shed 5 bases, J shed 1 base, and the junction held 8 bases outside the gene matches. The germline gives CDR1 MNHEY, CDR2 SVGEGT. CDR3 size: 16 residues. The CDR3 nucleotides are TGTGCCAGCAGTATAGGGGGCACAAGGGCCAAAAACATTCAGTACTTC. Its translation is CASSIGGTRAKNIQYF.

This clonotype was seen more than once but under ten times. The V gene is TRBV5-1, the J gene TRBJ2-5; TRBD2 might be the D (5 bases). V gave up 1 base and J gave up 0 bases, with 7 bases separating them. The CDR3 covers 14 residues. CDR1 is SGHRS and CDR2 is YFSETQ in the germline V gene. As DNA, the CDR3 is TGCGCCAGCAGCTTGTTCGGGGACCAAGAGACCCAGTACTTC. Translation gives CASSLFGDQETQYF. The whole variable domain, filled in from reference TRBV5-1 and TRBJ2-5, reads KAGVTQTPRYLIKTRGQQVTLSCSPISGHRSVSWYQQTPGQGLQFLFEYFSETQRNKGNFPGRFSGRQFSNSRSEMNVSTLELGDSALYLCASSLFGDQETQYFGPGTRLLVL.

This clonotype was found many times. The rearrangement links TRBV29-1 to TRBJ1-1; a possible D gene is TRBD1 (5 bases). The length of the CDR3 is 11 residues. CDR1 is SQVTM and CDR2 is ANQGSEA in the germline V gene. Trimming cost V 1 base and J 10 bases, with 10 bases left between them. The CDR3 DNA follows: TGCAGCGTTGAAGTGGGGGAAAGAGCTTTCTTT. Translation: CSVEVGERAFF.